This TCR beta chain was sequenced in a study of tumor-infiltrating lymphocytes in primary liver carcinoma. This clonotype was seen repeatedly, ten times or more. Blood RNA originated from unsorted whole blood, with germline DNA additionally extracted. Trimming removed 3 bases from V and 6 bases from J; junction bases left unmatched: 9. CDR3 length: 16 residues. Germline assignment: CDR1 SGHDN and CDR2 FVKESK. The authors made TCR beta cDNA from 400 to 550 ng total RNA with a constant-region primer. Investigators got TCR beta libraries out of three nested multiplex PCR rounds, done with slightly modified ARM-PCR. The first two PCR rounds, nine to ten cycles each, used TRBV1-TRBV30 forward primers and a C-beta reverse primer. TCRdb processed the multiplex PCR reads anew with MiXCR; each CDR3 protein has one entry. This table holds a few hundred thousand distinct CDR3 sequences, around three fifths found once.

The TCR originated in a woman aged 25 to 39 with primary liver carcinoma and hepatitis B virus infection. The V call is TRBV14, the J call TRBJ2-3; 10 bases map to TRBD2. The sequencing input was peripheral blood. DNA of the CDR3: TGTGCCAGCAGCCAGGTTCAGCGGGAGGGCCGTGATACGCAGTATTTT. The encoded protein is CASSQVQREGRDTQYF. The complete variable domain, with remaining parts taken from reference TRBV14 and TRBJ2-3, reads EAGVTQFPSHSVIEKGQTVTLRCDPISGHDNLYWYRRVMGKEIKFLLHFVKESKQDESGMPNNRFLAERTGGTYSTLKVQPAELEDSGVYFCASSQVQREGRDTQYFGPGTRLTVL.